A single sample is the source of the 4 T cell receptor beta chains below, sequenced in a study of cytomegalovirus exposure and HLA in healthy donors. Primers for the PCR totalled 60 Vbeta and 13 Jbeta. Assay used: immunoSEQ multiplex PCR; TCRdb lists only in-frame clones, some missing. The table records roughly 130,000 clones, under 90% of them present only once. The sequenced material came from PBMCs. The receptors were gathered from a woman in her forties in good health and CMV-seronegative.

This chain joins TRBV2 and TRBJ1-5; 7 bases line up with TRBD1. This CDR3 is built from 15 residues. Trimming at V came to 6 bases and at J to 5 bases, leaving 10 bases not matched to a gene. Germline V lookup: CDR1 SNHLY, CDR2 FYNNEI. This CDR3 reads CASSPRDSPYQPQHF. The CDR3 DNA is TGTGCCAGCAGCCCTCGGGACAGCCCATATCAGCCCCAGCATTTT.

The V gene is TRBV18, the J gene TRBJ2-7; TRBD1 matches at 11 bases. The V gene end was trimmed by 4 bases and the J gene end by 4 bases; junction bases not matched to a gene: 9. Germline CDR1 reads KGHSH; CDR2 reads LQKENI. The CDR3 length is 16 residues. The DNA of the CDR3 is TGTGCCAGCTCACTAGGACAGGGGGCGGAGTGGTACGAGCAGTACTTC. It is translated as CASSLGQGAEWYEQYF.

V usage is TRBV20-1 and J usage is TRBJ2-1; D perhaps matches TRBD2 (5 bases). V lost 7 bases, J lost 6 bases, and 10 bases lay in between. Germline CDR1 reads DFQATT; CDR2 reads SNEGSKA (reference sequence). This CDR3 has 11 amino acids. The CDR3 DNA reads as TGCAGTGGTGGTCGGGGCAATGAGCAGTTCTTC. The encoded protein is CSGGRGNEQFF.

In DNA form, the CDR3 reads TGTGCCATCAGTGAGAGTCGGGGGGGGAAAGAGACCCAGTACTTC. The encoded protein is CAISESRGGKETQYF. The gene calls are TRBV10-3 and TRBJ2-5; 8 bases match TRBD2. V lost 2 bases to trimming and J lost 3 bases; unmatched junction nucleotides: 5. CDR3 size: 15 residues. The V gene's germline CDR1 is ENHRY and CDR2 SYGVKD.